These 8 T cell receptor beta chains were sequenced from one sample in a study of T-cell reconstitution after alpha-beta-depleted transplantation in children. The library targeted TCRbeta and was prepared with unique molecular identifiers. TCRdb re-called the PCR reads through MiXCR, storing one row per CDR3 protein. The sample records 490,000 or so distinct CDR3 sequences, roughly an eighth being singletons. Material: PBMCs from the stem cell graft donor, obtained from the stem cell graft. The receptors were sampled from a human donor who donated a stem cell graft to a child with combined immunodeficiency.

Only a few counts were recorded for this clonotype. V is TRBV20-1 and J is TRBJ2-7; 8 nucleotides align to TRBD2. Germline V gene sequence: CDR1 DFQATT, CDR2 SNEGSKA (reference sequence). The CDR3 is made up of 13 amino acids. V shed 5 bases and J 5 bases; nucleotides not matched to a gene: 8. The CDR3 loop is CSASGGGRDEQYF. CDR3 in DNA: TGCAGTGCTTCGGGCGGGGGGAGGGACGAGCAGTACTTC.

This clonotype was counted between two and nine times. The chain joins TRBV12-3 or TRBV12-4 to TRBJ2-2, with TRBD1 matching 8 bases. The CDR3 has 16 residues. J was trimmed by 7 bases and V by 5 bases; bases with no gene match: 12. CDR3 in DNA: TGTGCCAGCAGTAGGACAGGGAACCGAAGGGGCGGGGAGCTGTTTTTT. Residues: CASSRTGNRRGGELFF.

The chain links TRBV7-8 to TRBJ2-2, with a weak D call TRBD1 (6 bases). Trimming stripped 0 bases from V and 1 base from J, with 9 bases between. The CDR3 covers 16 residues. CDR1 and CDR2 from the germline V gene are SGHVS and FQNEAQ. CDR3 coding DNA: TGTGCCAGCAGCTTAGCTGTGACAGGGAACACCGGGGAGCTGTTTTTT. It yields the protein CASSLAVTGNTGELFF.

CDR3 residues: CASSTGTGSTYEQYF. Written as DNA, the CDR3 is TGTGCCAGCAGTACCGGGACAGGGAGTACCTACGAGCAGTACTTC. The V and J genes are TRBV12-3 or TRBV12-4 and TRBJ2-7, with TRBD1 matching over 9 bases. The V segment lost 5 bases and the J segment 2 bases; nucleotides outside the gene matches: 7. CDR3 length: 15 amino acids.

V gene TRBV18 combines with J gene TRBJ2-7; D is unclear. Deletions cut 2 bases from V and 6 bases from J, with 14 bases between. CDR3 size: 14 residues. Looked up from germline, CDR1 is KGHSH and CDR2 is LQKENI. The CDR3 loop reads CASSPRQTNGEQYF. DNA for the CDR3: TGTGCCAGCTCACCAAGGCAGACAAACGGCGAGCAGTACTTC.

The rearrangement uses TRBV5-1 and TRBJ1-2, with TRBD1 identical over 8 bases. CDR1 SGHRS and CDR2 YFSETQ come from the germline V gene. After removal of 0 bases from V and 4 bases from J, the junction contained 5 bases not matched to a gene. The CDR3 runs 15 residues. This chain's CDR3 is CASSLGGTGIYGYTF. The CDR3, as DNA: TGCGCCAGCAGCTTGGGAGGGACAGGAATCTATGGCTACACCTTC. Drawing the rest from reference TRBV5-1 and TRBJ1-2, the complete variable domain is KAGVTQTPRYLIKTRGQQVTLSCSPISGHRSVSWYQQTPGQGLQFLFEYFSETQRNKGNFPGRFSGRQFSNSRSEMNVSTLELGDSALYLCASSLGGTGIYGYTFGSGTRLTVV.

This clonotype was counted many times. This chain links TRBV20-1 with TRBJ2-1; 14 nucleotides line up with TRBD2. The CDR3 consists of 14 residues. From germline, CDR1 is DFQATT and CDR2 SNEGSKA (reference sequence). The V segment lost 6 bases and the J segment 9 bases; nucleotides outside the gene matches: 7. The CDR3, as DNA: TGCAGTGCCCTCGGGACTAGCGGGAGTCGTGAGCAGTTCTTC. Its translation: CSALGTSGSREQFF.

In this sample, this clonotype turned up many times. The chain recombines TRBV12-3 or TRBV12-4 with TRBJ1-5; D might be TRBD1 (5 bases). Trimming took off 7 bases at V and 7 bases at J, with 14 bases between the two ends. The CDR3 has 13 residues. The chain's CDR3 is CASIAGNGQPQHF. CDR3 DNA sequence: TGTGCCAGCATCGCAGGGAACGGACAGCCCCAGCATTTT.